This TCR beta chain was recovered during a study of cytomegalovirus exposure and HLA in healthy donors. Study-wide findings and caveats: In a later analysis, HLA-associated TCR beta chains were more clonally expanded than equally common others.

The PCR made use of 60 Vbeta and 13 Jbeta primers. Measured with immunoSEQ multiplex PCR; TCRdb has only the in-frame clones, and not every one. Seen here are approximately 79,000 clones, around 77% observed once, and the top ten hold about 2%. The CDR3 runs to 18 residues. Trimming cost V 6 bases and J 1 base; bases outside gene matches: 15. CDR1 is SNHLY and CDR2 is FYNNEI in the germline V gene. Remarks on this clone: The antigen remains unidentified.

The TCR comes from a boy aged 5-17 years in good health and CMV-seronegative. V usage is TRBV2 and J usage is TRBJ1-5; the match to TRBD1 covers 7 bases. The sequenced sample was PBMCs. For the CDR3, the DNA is TGTGCCAGCAGAGCCATCCTCCCCTCGACAGGGAGCAATCAGCCCCAGCATTTT. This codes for CASRAILPSTGSNQPQHF.